Listed here are 8 T cell receptor beta chains from one sample, sequenced in a study of cytomegalovirus exposure and HLA in healthy donors. A multiplex PCR was run with 60 Vbeta primers and 13 Jbeta primers. Assay: immunoSEQ multiplex PCR; the TCRdb copy retains only in-frame clones and omits some. The clone table shows under 150,000 clones, with the ten largest holding approximately 2.6%. The specimen was PBMCs. The receptor set was obtained from a man aged 35 to 55 in good health and CMV-seronegative.

The rearrangement uses TRBV7-9 and TRBJ2-7; 8 bases are a match to TRBD1. The length of the CDR3 is 15 residues. Germline V gives CDR1 SEHNR, CDR2 FQNEAQ (reference sequence). V shed 5 bases, J shed 3 bases, and the junction held 9 bases outside the gene matches. The CDR3: CASSQAGQGNYEQYF. The CDR3 nucleotides read TGTGCCAGCAGCCAAGCAGGACAGGGTAACTACGAGCAGTACTTC.

The V call is TRBV25-1, the J call TRBJ1-3; D gene ambiguous. The CDR3 loop spans 17 amino acids. Germline CDR1 MGHDK, CDR2 SYGVNS. Trimming took 1 base from V and 3 from J, leaving 16 bases between them. Here the CDR3 DNA reads TGTGCCAGCAGTGAATCCTTGGAGCTAACTGGTGGAAACACCATATATTTT. This encodes CASSESLELTGGNTIYF.

The V call is TRBV6-1, the J call TRBJ2-5; TRBD1 matches 8 bases. V lost 4 bases to trimming and J lost 5 bases; unmatched junction nucleotides: 6. The length of the CDR3 is 14 residues. Looked up from germline, CDR1 is MNHNS and CDR2 is SASEGT. CDR3 DNA: TGTGCCAGCAGTGGAGCAGGGGGCTTCGAGACCCAGTACTTC. Translating gives CASSGAGGFETQYF.

The chain joins TRBV2 to TRBJ2-1; no definite D call. There are 13 residues in the CDR3. The V and J ends lost 7 bases and 5 bases respectively, with 12 bases between them. The V gene's germline CDR1 is SNHLY and CDR2 FYNNEI. CDR3 residues: CASIPSLDNEQFF. Here the CDR3 DNA reads TGTGCCAGCATCCCGTCCCTAGACAATGAGCAGTTCTTC.

The chain carries TRBV19 and TRBJ1-6; TRBD1 matches at 7 bases. Germline CDR1 reads LNHDA; CDR2 reads SQIVND (reference sequence). This CDR3 comprises 16 residues. The V and J ends lost 5 bases and 6 bases, in that order; junction bases with no gene match: 10. The CDR3 sequence: CASSETGYSGNSPLHF. CDR3 sequence (DNA): TGTGCCAGTAGTGAGACAGGGTATTCGGGTAATTCACCCCTCCACTTT. Full variable domain (remainder filled in from reference TRBV19 and TRBJ1-6): DGGITQSPKYLFRKEGQNVTLSCEQNLNHDAMYWYRQDPGQGLRLIYYSQIVNDFQKGDIAEGYSVSREKKESFPLTVTSAQKNPTAFYLCASSETGYSGNSPLHFGNGTRLTVT.

V and J are TRBV5-1 and TRBJ1-1; D perhaps matches TRBD1 (5 bases). This CDR3 region has 15 residues. Looked up from germline, CDR1 is SGHRS and CDR2 is YFSETQ. The germline V and J ends were trimmed by 2 bases and 3 bases, with 14 bases remaining between them. The CDR3 loop reads CASSFRSGGDTEAFF. The CDR3 DNA sequence: TGCGCCAGCAGCTTCAGGTCCGGGGGAGACACTGAAGCTTTCTTT.

The V call is TRBV7-6, the J call TRBJ2-5; D remains unclear. Germline CDR1 SGHVS, CDR2 FNYEAQ. Trimming removed 7 bases from V and 4 bases from J, with 7 bases in between. CDR3 size: 11 residues. The CDR3 protein is CASTPGETQYF. The DNA of the CDR3 is TGTGCCAGCACCCCCGGAGAGACCCAGTACTTC.

The chain employs TRBV5-1 and TRBJ2-2, with 11 nucleotides matching TRBD1. This CDR3 comprises 15 residues. CDR1 and CDR2 (germline): SGHRS, YFSETQ. J lost 3 bases, V lost 4 bases, and 2 bases had no gene match. The CDR3 DNA reads as TGCGCCAGCAGCCGGACAGGGGGCGACACCGGGGAGCTGTTTTTT. Its protein product is CASSRTGGDTGELFF.